Below are 22 T cell receptor beta chains sequenced from a single sample in a study of cytomegalovirus exposure and HLA in healthy donors. Both 60 Vbeta primers and 13 Jbeta primers went into the PCR. TCRdb keeps only in-frame clones here, not all; method: immunoSEQ multiplex PCR. This table lists 200,000 to 250,000 clones. Sequencing used PBMCs. The receptors derive from a girl aged 2 to 10 in good health and CMV-seropositive.

CDR3 in amino acids: CASSPVDRLSNQPQHF. The CDR3 bases are TGTGCCAGCAGCCCTGTCGACAGGCTGAGCAATCAGCCCCAGCATTTT. This sequence joins TRBV28 and TRBJ1-5; tentatively, D is TRBD1 (6 bases). The germline gives CDR1 MDHEN, CDR2 SYDVKM. Deletions cut 6 bases from V and 1 base from J, with 16 bases between. The CDR3 runs to 16 residues.

The chain joins TRBV11-3 to TRBJ2-2; possible D gene TRBD1, 5 bases. V was shortened by 6 bases and J by 2 bases, with 13 bases between the two germline ends. The germline V gene encodes CDR1 SGHNT and CDR2 YENEEA. This CDR3 comprises 15 residues. The CDR3, as DNA: TGTGCCAGCAGTTCAGGGTTTGGAAACACCGGGGAGCTGTTTTTT. It codes for CASSSGFGNTGELFF. The full variable domain, with the rest looked up from reference TRBV11-3 and TRBJ2-2, is EAGVVQSPRYKIIEKKQPVAFWCNPISGHNTLYWYLQNLGQGPELLIRYENEEAVDDSQLPKDRFSAERLKGVDSTLKIQPAELGDSAVYLCASSSGFGNTGELFFGEGSRLTVL.

The gene calls are TRBV6-1 and TRBJ2-1; 7 nucleotides line up with TRBD2. The V gene end was trimmed by 2 bases and the J gene end by 8 bases; junction bases not matched to a gene: 18. Germline CDR1 is MNHNS and CDR2 is SASEGT. The CDR3 has 18 amino acids. The CDR3 nucleotides read TGTGCCAGCAGTGAACGGGGAGGGTCGGGACTACCTCTCCATGAGCAGTTCTTC. Residues: CASSERGGSGLPLHEQFF.

The chain has TRBV5-4 and TRBJ2-5; TRBD2 matches at 9 bases. V shed 2 bases, J shed 5 bases, and the junction held 4 bases outside the gene matches. Germline values: CDR1 SGHNT, CDR2 YYREEE (reference sequence). The CDR3 has 14 residues. CDR3 bases: TGTGCCAGCAGCTTTGCTAGCGGGATGGAGACCCAGTACTTC. Its protein product is CASSFASGMETQYF.

The V and J genes are TRBV6-1 and TRBJ1-5; D is uncertain. The CDR3 is made up of 13 amino acids. V was trimmed by 7 bases and J by 0 bases, leaving 7 bases between them. CDR1 and CDR2 (germline): MNHNS, SASEGT. The CDR3: CASNVYSNQPQHF. The CDR3 region has the DNA TGTGCCAGCAATGTGTATAGCAATCAGCCCCAGCATTTT.

The genes are TRBV28 and TRBJ2-7, with 8 bases aligning to TRBD1. This CDR3 spans 12 amino acids. Germline loops: CDR1 MDHEN, CDR2 SYDVKM. The junction had 4 bases not matched to a gene; V was cut back by 6 bases and J by 6 bases. The chain's CDR3 is CASSQGAREQYF. The DNA for the CDR3 is TGTGCCAGCAGCCAGGGGGCGCGCGAGCAGTACTTC.

The V gene is TRBV10-3, the J gene TRBJ1-4; D is ambiguous. The length of the CDR3 is 16 residues. Trimming pared 0 bases from V and 5 bases from J, leaving 13 bases between. Germline CDR1 and CDR2: ENHRY and SYGVKD. The CDR3 nucleotides read TGTGCCATCAGTGAGTCTGGAAGGGAGGGAAATGAAAAACTGTTTTTT. Its translation is CAISESGREGNEKLFF.

The chain has TRBV30 and TRBJ1-2, with D possibly matching TRBD1 (5 bases). CDR1 GTSNPN and CDR2 SVGIG come from the germline V gene (reference sequence). The length of the CDR3 is 14 residues. Trimming took off 2 bases at V and 8 bases at J, with 18 bases between the two ends. This CDR3 reads CAWSLQGFVVGYTF. CDR3 nucleotides: TGTGCCTGGAGTCTCCAGGGCTTCGTTGTGGGCTACACCTTC.

The gene calls are TRBV27 and TRBJ1-3, with a weak D call TRBD1 (5 bases). Per the germline V gene, CDR1 is MNHEY and CDR2 is SMNVEV (reference sequence). The CDR3 sequence is 14 residues long. V gave up 8 bases and J gave up 3 bases, with 14 bases separating them. CDR3 sequence: CASEGLQIGNTIYF. In DNA form, the CDR3 reads TGTGCCAGCGAGGGACTTCAAATTGGAAACACCATATATTTT.

This chain joins TRBV4-1 and TRBJ2-3, with a possible D match to TRBD2 (6 bases). The CDR3 is made up of 14 amino acids. Germline CDR1 is MGHRA and CDR2 is YSYEKL. V gave up 5 bases and J gave up 2 bases, with 11 bases separating them. This CDR3 reads CASSEGLNTDTQYF. The CDR3 DNA reads TGCGCCAGCAGCGAGGGACTTAACACAGATACGCAGTATTTT.

The rearrangement links TRBV6-6 to TRBJ2-7; the D is unclear. With 3 bases removed from V and 4 bases from J, the gap between germline ends came to 10 bases. The length of the CDR3 is 13 residues. The germline gives CDR1 MNHNY, CDR2 SVGAGI (reference sequence). The CDR3 protein is CASSYAGQYEQYF. The DNA for the CDR3 is TGTGCCAGCAGTTATGCAGGTCAATACGAGCAGTACTTC.

This chain joins TRBV9 and TRBJ2-1; TRBD2 agrees at 10 bases. The V gene end was trimmed by 0 bases and the J gene end by 10 bases; junction bases not matched to a gene: 7. The germline V gene encodes CDR1 SGDLS and CDR2 YYNGEE. The CDR3 is 15 amino acids. CDR3 DNA sequence: TGTGCCAGCAGCGTAGAGGTAGCGGGAGGCTGGGAGCAGTTCTTC. Translating gives CASSVEVAGGWEQFF.

V is TRBV7-6 and J is TRBJ2-6; a weak D match, TRBD2 (6 bases). Trimming shortened V by 1 base and J by 4 bases, and 11 bases separated the two germline ends. The CDR3 contains 16 residues. CDR1 is SGHVS, CDR2 FNYEAQ, per germline. CDR3 in DNA: TGTGCCAGCAGCTTAGGCGGGGCTGGCGGGGCCAACGTCCTGACTTTC. It codes for CASSLGGAGGANVLTF.

This chain joins TRBV19 and TRBJ2-6; TRBD1 agrees at 7 bases. Per germline, CDR1 LNHDA and CDR2 SQIVND (reference sequence). The CDR3 has 18 amino acids. Losses at the gene ends were 5 bases for V and 0 bases for J; bases not matched to a gene: 10. CDR3 coding DNA: TGTGCCAGTAGTTGGTCAGGGGGATTCCTCTCTGGGGCCAACGTCCTGACTTTC. This codes for CASSWSGGFLSGANVLTF.

This chain joins TRBV28 and TRBJ2-6; the match to TRBD2 covers 8 bases. Losses at the gene ends were 3 bases for V and 0 bases for J; bases not matched to a gene: 10. Germline V gene sequence: CDR1 MDHEN, CDR2 SYDVKM. CDR3 length equals 19 residues. The CDR3: CASSFWSGGPSSGANVLTF. In nucleotides, the CDR3 is TGTGCCAGCAGTTTCTGGAGCGGGGGCCCCAGCTCTGGGGCCAACGTCCTGACTTTC.

The chain joins TRBV27 to TRBJ2-7; perhaps TRBD1 as D (6 bases). Germline V gene data show CDR1 as MNHEY and CDR2 as SMNVEV (reference sequence). V gave up 6 bases and J gave up 4 bases, with 13 bases separating them. The CDR3 runs 13 residues. The CDR3 nucleotides are TGTGCCAGCAGGACCTTGGACAGATACGAGCAGTACTTC. This gives the protein CASRTLDRYEQYF.

The chain has TRBV28 and TRBJ2-5, with 7 bases that match TRBD1. With 6 bases clipped from V and 7 bases from J, the junction kept 2 bases outside the gene matches. Germline CDR1 is MDHEN and CDR2 is SYDVKM. The CDR3 runs 11 residues. CDR3 DNA sequence: TGTGCCAGCAGCCCAGGGGGGACCCAGTACTTC. This translates into CASSPGGTQYF.

The chain couples TRBV19 to TRBJ1-6, with TRBD1 as a possible D gene (6 bases). This CDR3 has 14 residues. Germline CDR1 and CDR2: LNHDA and SQIVND (reference sequence). The ends were cut back, 1 base at V and 7 bases at J, with 8 bases in the middle. DNA for the CDR3: TGTGCCAGTAGTATAGCGAGGGGGAATTCACCCCTCCACTTT. It translates to CASSIARGNSPLHF.

The rearrangement links TRBV14 to TRBJ2-3; maybe TRBD1 (5 bases). Germline V gene sequence: CDR1 SGHDN, CDR2 FVKESK. V lost 6 bases to trimming and J lost 2 bases, with 15 bases between them. The CDR3 length is 15 residues. CDR3 residues: CASSYSDTYTDTQYF. In DNA, the CDR3 is TGTGCCAGCAGTTACTCGGACACCTACACAGATACGCAGTATTTT.

J is TRBJ2-3 and V is TRBV28; TRBD2 matches at 13 bases. V dropped 4 bases and J dropped 2; count of bases not matched to a gene: 3. This CDR3 is built from 16 residues. Germline V gene lookup returns CDR1 MDHEN and CDR2 SYDVKM. CDR3 DNA sequence: TGTGCCAGCAGTTCCGGACTAGCGGGAGACACAGATACGCAGTATTTT. Its translation: CASSSGLAGDTDTQYF.

This chain joins TRBV6-5 and TRBJ2-7, with 7 bases identical to TRBD1. The CDR3 sequence is 16 residues long. V lost 4 bases, J lost 4 bases, and 13 bases stayed unmatched. Germline V gives CDR1 MNHEY, CDR2 SVGAGI. The DNA for the CDR3 is TGTGCCAGCAGTTCGCCCGGACAGGCGGTAGGATACGAGCAGTACTTC. As protein: CASSSPGQAVGYEQYF.

V and J are TRBV28 and TRBJ1-2, with 9 bases aligning to TRBD1. Germline V gene lookup returns CDR1 MDHEN and CDR2 SYDVKM. V lost 7 bases, J lost 4 bases, and 4 bases stayed unmatched. The length of the CDR3 is 13 residues. As DNA, the CDR3 is TGTGCCAGCATAGGGACAGGGACCTATGGCTACACCTTC. Its protein product is CASIGTGTYGYTF.